Shown below are 18 T cell receptor beta chains from a single sample sequenced in a study of identical twins. TCRdb recomputed calls from the 5' RACE reads with MiXCR, one row per CDR3 protein. The sample contains 1.5 million to 2 million distinct CDR3 sequences, roughly 35% of which appear only once. Sequencing was done on a sample of cord blood. Receptors originate from a newborn girl in good health.

The chain combines TRBV6-5 with TRBJ1-5; D possibly corresponds to TRBD1 (5 bases). V was pared by 2 bases and J by 4 bases, with 12 bases between. Germline V gene lookup returns CDR1 MNHEY and CDR2 SVGAGI. The CDR3 runs 15 residues. CDR3 DNA sequence: TGTGCCAGCAGTTACGGCTGGGGGATGAATCAGCCCCAGCATTTT. Protein product: CASSYGWGMNQPQHF.

This clonotype was observed a few times. V is TRBV27 and J is TRBJ1-2, with 8 bases matching TRBD1. The CDR3 length is 15 residues. V lost 1 base to trimming and J lost 8 bases; unmatched junction nucleotides: 9. The germline V gene has CDR1 MNHEY and CDR2 SMNVEV (reference sequence). CDR3 sequence reads: CASSLYQGALEGYTF. CDR3 nucleotide sequence: TGTGCCAGCAGTTTATATCAGGGGGCGCTTGAAGGCTACACCTTC.

This clonotype was detected only a few times. The rearrangement uses TRBV7-6 and TRBJ2-1, with 13 bases identical to TRBD2. Trimming took 5 bases from V and 0 from J; bases not matched to a gene: 13. This CDR3 is built from 20 residues. Germline V gene sequence: CDR1 SGHVS, CDR2 FNYEAQ. CDR3 nucleotides: TGTGCCAGCAGCGCCCGACCCGGGACTAGCGGGACGAGCTCCTACAATGAGCAGTTCTTC. It specifies CASSARPGTSGTSSYNEQFF. Variable domain in full (rest from reference TRBV7-6 and TRBJ2-1): GAGVSQSPRYKVTKRGQDVALRCDPISGHVSLYWYRQALGQGPEFLTYFNYEAQQDKSGLPNDRFSAERPEGSISTLTIQRTEQRDSAMYRCASSARPGTSGTSSYNEQFFGPGTRLTVL.

The chain links TRBV13 to TRBJ2-1; D not certain. This CDR3 region has 17 residues. CDR1 is PRHDT, CDR2 FYEKMQ, per germline (reference sequence). Trimming left V 2 bases short and J 0 bases short, with 14 bases between. DNA of the CDR3: TGTGCCAGCAGCTTATTGTTCGGCGGACGCTCCTACAATGAGCAGTTCTTC. This codes for CASSLLFGGRSYNEQFF.

This clonotype was detected only a few times. This sequence joins TRBV7-2 and TRBJ2-3, with TRBD1 matching 9 bases. CDR1 is SGHTA and CDR2 is FQGNSA in the germline V gene. There are 15 residues in the CDR3. The ends lost 1 base at V and 8 bases at J; junction bases unmatched: 7. CDR3 sequence reads: CASSLGGNRGRTQYF. The CDR3 DNA follows: TGTGCCAGCAGCTTAGGCGGAAACAGGGGGCGTACGCAGTATTTT. Full variable domain (missing parts from reference TRBV7-2 and TRBJ2-3): GAGVSQSPSNKVTEKGKDVELRCDPISGHTALYWYRQSLGQGLEFLIYFQGNSAPDKSGLPSDRFSAERTGGSVSTLTIQRTQQEDSAVYLCASSLGGNRGRTQYFGPGTRLTVL.

The genes are TRBV7-2 and TRBJ1-1; D is ambiguous. This CDR3 contains 15 residues. Germline loops: CDR1 SGHTA, CDR2 FQGNSA. Trimming stripped 7 bases from V and 0 bases from J, with 15 bases between. CDR3 protein: CASTTWTGMNTEAFF. For the CDR3, the DNA is TGTGCCAGCACCACCTGGACGGGGATGAACACTGAAGCTTTCTTT.

On this clonotype itself: This CDR3 fails to terminate in the conserved phenylalanine or tryptophan, so it likely reflects a read error. The chain combines TRBV28 with TRBJ2-7, with TRBD1 matching over 7 bases. The CDR3 length is 14 residues. V lost 6 bases and J lost 3; bases outside the gene matches: 8. CDR1 is MDHEN and CDR2 is SYDVKM in the germline V gene. CDR3 region: CASRLTGSNYEQYL. In DNA, the CDR3 is TGTGCCAGCAGGCTGACAGGGAGTAACTACGAGCAGTACTTA.

The chain is built from TRBV7-2 and TRBJ2-5; D is possibly TRBD1 or TRBD2 (5 bases each). The V gene lost 4 bases and the J gene lost 4 bases, with 13 bases spanning the gap. This CDR3 region has 14 residues. Germline values: CDR1 SGHTA, CDR2 FQGNSA. The DNA for the CDR3 is TGTGCCAGCAGCTCCCCGGGACGATTAGAGACCCAGTACTTC. Its translation: CASSSPGRLETQYF.

This clonotype has more than one count but fewer than ten. This sequence joins TRBV10-3 and TRBJ1-6; a possible D gene is TRBD1 (5 bases). Germline V gene sequence: CDR1 ENHRY, CDR2 SYGVKD. The V end lost 3 bases, the J end lost 3 bases, and 12 bases lay between the germline ends. This CDR3 region has 16 residues. CDR3: CAISDTSGRYNSPLHF. Written as DNA, the CDR3 is TGTGCCATCAGTGATACCTCGGGACGCTATAATTCACCCCTCCACTTT.

V gene TRBV10-2 combines with J gene TRBJ2-7, with 8 bases lining up with TRBD1. The germline V gene has CDR1 WSHSY and CDR2 SAAADI. The V segment lost 3 bases and the J segment 4 bases; nucleotides outside the gene matches: 14. CDR3 size: 17 residues. CDR3 bases: TGCGCCAGCAGTGACCAGGGGGCGACCCCCCTAATTTACGAGCAGTACTTC. It codes for CASSDQGATPLIYEQYF.

Comments on this clonotype: A much larger clone differs from this one at a single base, so this may be a read error. The chain links TRBV18 to TRBJ2-1; 7 positions match TRBD1. Germline V gene sequence: CDR1 KGHSH, CDR2 LQKENI. The CDR3 length is 13 residues. V gave up 1 base and J gave up 13 bases; unmatched junction bases: 7. The CDR3 DNA reads as TGTGCCAGCTCACCACAGGGGGCAGAGACCCAGTTCTTC. Translated, it gives CASSPQGAETQFF. The variable domain in full, completed from reference TRBV18 and TRBJ2-1, reads NAGVMQNPRHLVRRRGQEARLRCSPMKGHSHVYWYRQLPEEGLKFMVYLQKENIIDESGMPKERFSAEFPKEGPSILRIQQVVRGDSAAYFCASSPQGAETQFFGPGTRLTVL.

Of note for this clonotype: A read error is possible here, since a much larger clone lies one base away. V usage is TRBV29-1 and J usage is TRBJ2-3; no clear D gene. The CDR3 is 12 residues long. CDR1 is SQVTM, CDR2 ANQGSEA, per germline. This chain's CDR3 is CSVESVQNTRYF. The DNA for the CDR3 is TGCAGCGTTGAGTCTGTCCAGAATACGCGGTATTTT.

The J gene is TRBJ2-1, the V gene TRBV29-1; D perhaps matches TRBD2 (5 bases). CDR3 length equals 13 residues. The V and J ends lost 3 bases and 3 bases respectively, with 9 bases between them. Germline V gives CDR1 SQVTM, CDR2 ANQGSEA. The chain's CDR3 is CSVDSGNYNEQFF. CDR3 coding DNA: TGCAGCGTTGATTCGGGGAACTACAATGAGCAGTTCTTC.

The chain has TRBV20-1 and TRBJ2-3; 9 nucleotides match TRBD2. Germline V lookup: CDR1 DFQATT, CDR2 SNEGSKA (reference sequence). CDR3 length: 13 amino acids. With V trimmed by 6 bases and J by 2 bases, 3 bases remained unmatched. This chain's CDR3 is CSAQREVTDTQYF. The CDR3 DNA follows: TGCAGTGCCCAGCGGGAGGTCACAGATACGCAGTATTTT.

The chain is built from TRBV6-4 and TRBJ2-3; tentative D call: TRBD2 (5 bases). The germline V gene has CDR1 MRHNA and CDR2 SNTAGT. Deletions cut 0 bases from V and 8 bases from J, with 9 bases between. The CDR3 totals 13 residues. The CDR3 region is CASSDSSAGTQYF. The CDR3 DNA reads as TGTGCCAGCAGTGACTCCTCGGCGGGTACGCAGTATTTT.

The chain links TRBV5-1 to TRBJ1-1; D is possibly TRBD1 (5 bases). The CDR3 consists of 12 residues. The germline CDR1 and CDR2 sequences are SGHRS and YFSETQ. Trimming left V 5 bases short and J 7 bases short, with 12 bases between. CDR3 sequence reads: CASRTPGREAFF. In nucleotides, the CDR3 is TGCGCCAGCAGAACCCCAGGGCGTGAAGCTTTCTTT.

The chain uses TRBV6-2 or TRBV6-3 and TRBJ2-1; TRBD1 or TRBD2 may be the D gene (6 bases each). Germline V gene data show CDR1 as MNHEY and CDR2 as SVGEGT. V lost 4 bases to trimming and J lost 8 bases, with 9 bases between them. The CDR3 runs 12 residues. In DNA form, the CDR3 reads TGTGCCAGCAGTTGGGGGGCCGATGAGCAGTTCTTC. As protein: CASSWGADEQFF.

CDR3 sequence: CASSPNRGQDTEAFF. DNA of the CDR3: TGTGCCAGCAGCCCTAACCGGGGGCAGGACACTGAAGCTTTCTTT. The V call is TRBV4-2, the J call TRBJ1-1, with D possibly matching TRBD1 (6 bases). Trimming pared 4 bases from V and 3 bases from J, leaving 15 bases between. This CDR3 is 15 amino acids long. Germline CDR1 LGHNA, CDR2 YNFKEQ.